This T cell receptor beta chain emerged from a study of T cells in Graves' hyperthyroidism and ophthalmopathy. The CDR3 loop spans 12 amino acids. Trimming took off 4 bases at V and 5 bases at J, with 12 bases between the two ends. Germline V lookup: CDR1 SQVTM, CDR2 ANQGSEA. Clinical symptoms, serum thyroxine, TRAb, thyroid ultrasound and orbital computed tomography informed diagnoses. TCR beta CDR3 regions were amplified from RNA transcripts. Initially, a first-round RT-PCR of the TCR CDR3 employed the HTBI primer set. TCRdb re-called the multiplex PCR reads through MiXCR, storing one row per CDR3 protein. The repertoire holds under 600,000 distinct CDR3 sequences, with 15% to 20% as singletons.

Sequenced input: blood. V is TRBV29-1 and J is TRBJ2-7; D may be TRBD1 or TRBD2 (5 bases each). The TCR comes from a middle-aged woman with Graves' ophthalmopathy. The CDR3 is CSVGGVGDEQYF. The CDR3 DNA is TGCAGCGTTGGTGGGGTGGGGGACGAGCAGTACTTC.